Presented here are 18 T cell receptor beta chains from one specimen sequenced in a study of OX40 agonist ivuxolimab in advanced cancers. Sequencing used immunoSEQ multiplex PCR; TCRdb keeps in-frame clones, though not all of them. Here the sample spans around 74,000 clones, approximately 85% being singletons. Sample: CD4+ or CD8+ T cells sorted from blood, taken in a trial of the OX40 agonist ivuxolimab. These receptor sequences come from an adult with an advanced solid tumor such as melanoma, head and neck, liver or kidney cancer.

In its sample, this clone was seen once. V gene TRBV9 combines with J gene TRBJ1-3; D gene unclear. This CDR3 is 15 amino acids long. V lost 2 bases to trimming and J lost 3 bases, with 12 bases between them. Looked up from germline, CDR1 is SGDLS and CDR2 is YYNGEE. CDR3 sequence: CASSVGRKSGNTIYF. CDR3 sequence (DNA): TGTGCCAGCAGCGTGGGCCGGAAGAGTGGAAACACCATATATTTT.

V and J are TRBV20-1 and TRBJ1-1; unclear D gene. Looked up from germline, CDR1 is DFQATT and CDR2 is SNEGSKA (reference sequence). The CDR3 runs to 11 residues. V lost 5 bases to trimming and J lost 8 bases, with 12 bases between them. The DNA of the CDR3 is TGCAGTGCTGAGAGTCCATACGAAGCTTTCTTT. This encodes CSAESPYEAFF.

About this clone: This specimen includes other DNA sequences encoding the same CDR3. The chain couples TRBV4-2 to TRBJ1-3; no clear D gene. CDR3 size: 14 residues. In germline, CDR1 is LGHNA, CDR2 YNFKEQ. V dropped 0 bases and J dropped 4 bases, with 7 bases sitting between them. The CDR3 DNA reads TGTGCCAGCAGCCAAGATTCCGCAGGAAACACCATATATTTT. Translating gives CASSQDSAGNTIYF.

CDR3 loop: CASSLASTYGYTF. DNA for the CDR3: TGTGCCAGCAGCTTAGCATCTACCTATGGCTACACCTTC. V and J are TRBV7-2 and TRBJ1-2; no clear D. The germline CDR1 and CDR2 sequences are SGHTA and FQGNSA. V lost 0 bases to trimming and J lost 4 bases, with 6 bases between them. The CDR3 contains 13 residues.

The chain recombines TRBV7-8 with TRBJ2-7; D possibly corresponds to TRBD1 (5 bases). CDR3 length: 14 residues. V lost 1 base and J lost 2, with 9 bases in between. Germline loops: CDR1 SGHVS, CDR2 FQNEAQ. CDR3 in DNA: TGTGCCAGCAGCTTAGAAGGGGCCCCCTACGAGCAGTACTTC. It yields the protein CASSLEGAPYEQYF.

The chain has TRBV21-1 and TRBJ2-5; the table's D call, TRBD1, has no DNA check behind it. TRBV21-1 is reported as a pseudogene. This CDR3 region has 16 residues. The CDR3, as DNA: TGTGCCAGCAGCGGTGGGGGACAGGGGGGCTCAAAGACCCAGTACTTC. Its protein product is CASSGGGQGGSKTQYF.

The V gene is TRBV19, the J gene TRBJ1-4; D is ambiguous. Trimming removed 10 bases at V and 4 bases at J, with 10 bases between. Germline assignment: CDR1 LNHDA and CDR2 SQIVND (reference sequence). This CDR3 comprises 12 residues. The DNA of the CDR3 is TGTGCCACGTCTGTCCTTAATGAAAAACTGTTTTTT. This gives the protein CATSVLNEKLFF.

The chain combines TRBV6-1 with TRBJ1-5; TRBD1 aligns across 7 bases. There are 13 residues in the CDR3. J was trimmed by 5 bases and V by 7 bases; bases with no gene match: 5. CDR1 MNHNS and CDR2 SASEGT come from the germline V gene. The CDR3 DNA reads TGTGCCAGCAAAGGCCAGGGGGATCAGCCCCAGCATTTT. This translates into CASKGQGDQPQHF.

For the CDR3, the DNA is TGTGCCAGCAGTGAGGGGAGTATTTATGGCTACACCTTC. This gives the protein CASSEGSIYGYTF. The genes are TRBV6-1 and TRBJ1-2; D uncertain. Deletions cut 3 bases from V and 5 bases from J, with 10 bases between. The CDR3 has 13 residues. CDR1 is MNHNS and CDR2 is SASEGT in the germline V gene.

The CDR3 DNA reads as TGTGCCAGCAGCCCGGCTGGTAGCGCCGGGGAGCTGTTTTTT. Translated: CASSPAGSAGELFF. The chain combines TRBV5-4 with TRBJ2-2; possibly TRBD2 for D (5 bases). The CDR3 extends over 14 amino acids. V lost 4 bases, J lost 6 bases, and 13 bases lay in between. CDR1 is SGHNT, CDR2 YYREEE, per germline (reference sequence).

The rearrangement joins TRBV18 to TRBJ2-1; TRBD2 matches at 14 bases. Trimming at V came to 2 bases and at J to 6 bases, leaving 9 bases not matched to a gene. The CDR3 is 18 amino acids. CDR1 and CDR2 (germline): KGHSH, LQKENI. The CDR3: CASSPIVGLAGGSNEQFF. DNA of the CDR3: TGTGCCAGCTCACCAATCGTAGGACTAGCGGGAGGCTCCAATGAGCAGTTCTTC.

The chain employs TRBV5-1 and TRBJ2-7; TRBD1 matches at 9 bases. In germline, CDR1 is SGHRS, CDR2 YFSETQ. The CDR3 is 14 amino acids. V lost 2 bases and J lost 2; bases outside the gene matches: 2. CDR3 protein: CASSFRTGAYEQYF. The DNA of the CDR3 is TGCGCCAGCAGCTTTCGGACAGGGGCCTACGAGCAGTACTTC.

CDR3 in amino acids: CASSITGQEEETQYF. The CDR3, as DNA: TGTGCCAGTAGTATAACTGGACAGGAGGAGGAGACCCAGTACTTC. The rearrangement links TRBV19 to TRBJ2-5; 7 bases are shared with TRBD1. The junction had 8 bases not matched to a gene; V was cut back by 2 bases and J by 5 bases. The CDR3 covers 15 residues. The V gene's germline CDR1 is LNHDA and CDR2 SQIVND (reference sequence).

Points on this clone: The sample contains more than one DNA sequence encoding this CDR3. The V gene is TRBV5-1, the J gene TRBJ1-2; D gene ambiguous. Trimming pared 0 bases from V and 0 bases from J, leaving 3 bases between. The CDR3 is 13 residues long. The germline V gene has CDR1 SGHRS and CDR2 YFSETQ. CDR3 nucleotide sequence: TGCGCCAGCAGCTTGGAGACTAACTATGGCTACACCTTC. Protein sequence: CASSLETNYGYTF.

The genes are TRBV2 and TRBJ2-1; 10 bases fit TRBD2. Germline V CDR1 and CDR2: SNHLY, FYNNEI. V dropped 5 bases and J dropped 2; count of bases not matched to a gene: 3. The CDR3 has 15 residues. The CDR3 DNA is TGTGCCAGCAGTCCTAGCGGGAGTGCCTACAATGAGCAGTTCTTC. This sequence encodes CASSPSGSAYNEQFF.

The chain links TRBV15 to TRBJ2-7, with D possibly matching TRBD1 (6 bases). The V gene's germline CDR1 is LNHNV and CDR2 YYDKDF (reference sequence). This CDR3 comprises 16 residues. Trimming removed 5 bases at V and 4 bases at J, with 21 bases between. The CDR3 DNA is TGTGCCACCAGCGACACCGGGACACCATTCCAGTACGAGCAGTACTTC. Translation: CATSDTGTPFQYEQYF.

The chain recombines TRBV6-6 with TRBJ2-7; 11 nucleotides agree with TRBD1. Germline-derived CDR1 and CDR2 are MNHNY and SVGAGI (reference sequence). V gave up 4 bases and J gave up 3 bases; unmatched junction bases: 2. The CDR3 is 14 amino acids. The CDR3 coding sequence is TGTGCCAGCAGTTCCGGGACAGGGGGCTACGAGCAGTACTTC. It yields the protein CASSSGTGGYEQYF.

The rearrangement uses TRBV11-3 and TRBJ2-5, with D uncertain. The closer fit of TRBJ2-7 to the DNA end suggests the J call may be wrong. Germline V lookup: CDR1 SGHNT, CDR2 YENEEA. This CDR3 is 14 amino acids long. The CDR3 DNA follows: TGTGCCAGCAGCTTAGAAGGGTCTGCCTACGAGCAGTACTTC. This translates into CASSLEGSAYEQYF.